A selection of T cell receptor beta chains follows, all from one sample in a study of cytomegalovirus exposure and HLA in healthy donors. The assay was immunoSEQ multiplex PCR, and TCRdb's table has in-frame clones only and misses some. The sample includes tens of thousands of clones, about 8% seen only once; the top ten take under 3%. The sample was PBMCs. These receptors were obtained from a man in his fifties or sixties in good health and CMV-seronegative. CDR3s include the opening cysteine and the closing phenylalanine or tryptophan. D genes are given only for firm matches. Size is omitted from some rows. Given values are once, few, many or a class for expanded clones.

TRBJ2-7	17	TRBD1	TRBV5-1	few	TGCGCCAGCAGCTTCCAGCCATCGGGACAGACCGTGAGCGAGCAGTACTTC	CASSFQPSGQTVSEQYF
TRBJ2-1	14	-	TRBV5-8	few	TGTGCCAGCAGCTTAGAGATAATATACAATGAGCAGTTCTTC	CASSLEIIYNEQFF
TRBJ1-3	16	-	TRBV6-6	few	TGTGCCAGCAGTCAGCCTTTATTCGGGTCTGGAAACACCATATATTTT	CASSQPLFGSGNTIYF
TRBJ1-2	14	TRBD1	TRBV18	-	TGTGCCAGCTCACCAGAAAGACAGGGACATGGCTACACCTTC	CASSPERQGHGYTF
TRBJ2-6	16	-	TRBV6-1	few	TGTGCCAGCAGTGATTTCGACAGCTCTGGGGCCAACGTCCTGACTTTC	CASSDFDSSGANVLTF
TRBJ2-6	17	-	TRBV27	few	TGTGCCAGCAGTTCGCTACCGGGGGGCGCTGGGGCCAACGTCCTGACTTTC	CASSSLPGGAGANVLTF
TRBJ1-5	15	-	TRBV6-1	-	TGTGCCAGCATCCAAAAAACAGGAAGCAATCAGCCCCAGCATTTT	CASIQKTGSNQPQHF
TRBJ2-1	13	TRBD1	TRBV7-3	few	TGTGCCAGCAGCTTCCTCAGGGGGCATGAGCAGTTCTTC	CASSFLRGHEQFF
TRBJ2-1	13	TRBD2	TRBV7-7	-	TGTGCTAGCAGCACTTGGGGGGGGGACGAGCAGTTCTTC	CASSTWGGDEQFF
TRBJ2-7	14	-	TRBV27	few	TGTGCCAGCAGTTTCGGGGCAGGGGACTACGAGCAGTACTTC	CASSFGAGDYEQYF
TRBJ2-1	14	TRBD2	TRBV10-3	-	TGTGCCATCAGGATGGGCGGGGGGGCCGATGAGCAGTTCTTC	CAIRMGGGADEQFF
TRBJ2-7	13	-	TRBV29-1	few	TGCAGCGTTGGGTCCGGGAGTTCTTACGAGCAGTACTTC	CSVGSGSSYEQYF
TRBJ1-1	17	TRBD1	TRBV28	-	TGTGCCAGCAGTAAAGCCGGGACAGGGGTACGGGGGACTGAAGCTTTCTTT	CASSKAGTGVRGTEAFF
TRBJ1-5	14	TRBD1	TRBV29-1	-	TGCAGCGTTGAGCAGACAGGGCGTCGTCAGCCCCAGCATTTT	CSVEQTGRRQPQHF
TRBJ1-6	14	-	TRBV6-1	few	TGTGCCAGCAGTGAAGGTGGCCCCAATTCACCCCTCCACTTT	CASSEGGPNSPLHF
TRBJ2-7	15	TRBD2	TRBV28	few	TGTGCCAGCAGTGGGGCTAGCGGGGGGGCCTACGAGCAGTACTTC	CASSGASGGAYEQYF
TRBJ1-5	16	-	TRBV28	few	TGTGCCAGCAGTCCCACAGGGAAGGACGGCAATCAGCCCCAGCATTTT	CASSPTGKDGNQPQHF
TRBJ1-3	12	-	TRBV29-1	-	TGCAGCGTTGATTCGGTTGGAAACACCATATATTTT	CSVDSVGNTIYF
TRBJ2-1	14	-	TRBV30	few	TGTGCCACAAAACGGGAGCGGACCTACAATGAGCAGTTCTTC	CATKRERTYNEQFF
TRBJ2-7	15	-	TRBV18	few	TGTGCCAGCTCTCTCGTAGCGGACGCTTCCTACGAGCAGTACTTC	CASSLVADASYEQYF
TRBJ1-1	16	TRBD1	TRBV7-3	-	TGTGCCAGCAGCTTAATGGGACAGGGGGCGGGCACTGAAGCTTTCTTT	CASSLMGQGAGTEAFF
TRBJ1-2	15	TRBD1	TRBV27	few	TGTGCCAGCAGGTCGGACAGGGGGCATAACTATGGCTACACCTTC	CASRSDRGHNYGYTF
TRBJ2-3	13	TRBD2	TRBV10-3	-	TGTGCCATCTTTAGCGGGGTCACAGATACGCAGTATTTT	CAIFSGVTDTQYF
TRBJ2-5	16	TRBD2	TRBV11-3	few	TGTGCCAGCAGCCCAGGGGGACTAGCGGGCCAAGAGACCCAGTACTTC	CASSPGGLAGQETQYF
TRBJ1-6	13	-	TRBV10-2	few	TGCGCCAGCCGGACAGCCGTTAATTCACCCCTCCACTTT	CASRTAVNSPLHF
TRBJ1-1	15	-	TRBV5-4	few	TGTGCCAGCAGCTTGGAATCGAGCGTGAACACTGAAGCTTTCTTT	CASSLESSVNTEAFF